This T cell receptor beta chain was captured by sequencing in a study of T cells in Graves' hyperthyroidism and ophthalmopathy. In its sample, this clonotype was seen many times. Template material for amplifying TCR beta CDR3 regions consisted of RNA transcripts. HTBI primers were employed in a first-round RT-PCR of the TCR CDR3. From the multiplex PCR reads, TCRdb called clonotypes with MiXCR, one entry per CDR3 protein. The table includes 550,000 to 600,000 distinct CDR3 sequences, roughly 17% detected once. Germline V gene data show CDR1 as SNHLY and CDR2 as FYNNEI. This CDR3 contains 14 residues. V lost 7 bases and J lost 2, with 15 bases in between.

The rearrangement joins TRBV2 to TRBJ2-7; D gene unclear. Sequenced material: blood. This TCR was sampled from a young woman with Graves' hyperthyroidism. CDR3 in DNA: TGTGCCAGCATTATGCGCTCGGATACCTACGAGCAGTACTTC. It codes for CASIMRSDTYEQYF.